The rows below give T cell receptor beta chains drawn from one sample of a study of T-cell memory formation after mild COVID-19. TCRdb re-derived calls from the 5' RACE reads in MiXCR, one entry per CDR3 protein. The sample records approximately 500,000 distinct CDR3 sequences, roughly 25% being singletons. The sequenced sample consisted of PBMCs or a T cell subset sorted from them (not recorded which). Receptor source: an adult woman who had mild COVID-19 (a few samples of this study predate the infection). Cell type and time point are not known. CDR3s include the opening cysteine and the closing phenylalanine or tryptophan. The D gene is left open where the match is weak. Rows give clone size only sometimes, using once, few, many, or a class for an expanded clone.

cdr3_nt: TGTGCCTGGAGTGGGGGGAAGACCCAGTACTTC
cdr3_aa: CAWSGGKTQYF
d_call: NA
j_call: TRBJ2-5
v_call: TRBV30
cdr3_length: 11
clone_size: once

cdr3_nt: TGTGCCAGCAGCCGTACGCCGCGTGGGACTGAAGCTTTCTTT
cdr3_aa: CASSRTPRGTEAFF
d_call: NA
j_call: TRBJ1-1
v_call: TRBV11-3
cdr3_length: 14
clone_size: NA

cdr3_nt: TGTGCCAGCAGTTGGGCCGCCGAGGCTTTCTTT
cdr3_aa: CASSWAAEAFF
d_call: NA
j_call: TRBJ1-1
v_call: TRBV2
cdr3_length: 11
clone_size: NA

cdr3_nt: TGTGCCAGCAGTCCAACTAGCAGTTACTCCACAGATACGCAGTATTTT
cdr3_aa: CASSPTSSYSTDTQYF
d_call: NA
j_call: TRBJ2-3
v_call: TRBV3-1
cdr3_length: 16
clone_size: NA

cdr3_nt: TGTGCCAGCAGCCAACCCAGCGGCAGGGCGGGCTACGAGCAGTACTTC
cdr3_aa: CASSQPSGRAGYEQYF
d_call: NA
j_call: TRBJ2-7
v_call: TRBV3-1
cdr3_length: 16
clone_size: NA

cdr3_nt: TGCAGCGTTGAAGTTGGACAGTTCGAACTAACGGGGACCCAGTACTTC
cdr3_aa: CSVEVGQFELTGTQYF
d_call: NA
j_call: TRBJ2-5
v_call: TRBV29-1
cdr3_length: 16
clone_size: NA

cdr3_nt: TGTGCCAGCAGCCAAGCCGGGACAGGGGGCACTGAGCAGTTCTTC
cdr3_aa: CASSQAGTGGTEQFF
d_call: TRBD1
j_call: TRBJ2-1
v_call: TRBV14
cdr3_length: 15
clone_size: few

cdr3_nt: TGTGCCAGCAGCTCTAGCGGGCCTAACTCCTACGAGCAGTACTTC
cdr3_aa: CASSSSGPNSYEQYF
d_call: TRBD2
j_call: TRBJ2-7
v_call: TRBV7-2
cdr3_length: 15
clone_size: NA

cdr3_nt: TGTGCCAGCAGTTACTCGGGGACAGGGGTCTATGGCTACACCTTC
cdr3_aa: CASSYSGTGVYGYTF
d_call: TRBD1
j_call: TRBJ1-2
v_call: TRBV6-5
cdr3_length: 15
clone_size: NA

cdr3_nt: TGTGCCACCAGGCAGGGAGTTTCGAACACCGGGGAGCTGTTTTTT
cdr3_aa: CATRQGVSNTGELFF
d_call: NA
j_call: TRBJ2-2
v_call: TRBV24-1
cdr3_length: 15
clone_size: NA

cdr3_nt: TGCAGTGCTAGAGATTTGGGCAGGGCAAACTACGAGCAGTACTTC
cdr3_aa: CSARDLGRANYEQYF
d_call: NA
j_call: TRBJ2-7
v_call: TRBV20-1
cdr3_length: 15
clone_size: NA

cdr3_nt: TGTGCCAGCAGTCCCTTTCGGACTCACGAGCAGTACTTC
cdr3_aa: CASSPFRTHEQYF
d_call: NA
j_call: TRBJ2-7
v_call: TRBV12-3/TRBV12-4
cdr3_length: 13
clone_size: NA

cdr3_nt: TGTGCCAGCAGATACTTAGCGGGGGGGCCATACAATGAGCAGTTCTTC
cdr3_aa: CASRYLAGGPYNEQFF
d_call: TRBD2
j_call: TRBJ2-1
v_call: TRBV6-5
cdr3_length: 16
clone_size: NA

cdr3_nt: TGTGCCAGCAGTATCCAGCCGAACACTGAAGCTTTCTTT
cdr3_aa: CASSIQPNTEAFF
d_call: NA
j_call: TRBJ1-1
v_call: TRBV14
cdr3_length: 13
clone_size: few

cdr3_nt: TGTGCCAGTACCCCGTACGGAGGACAGGACCTCAATGAGCAGTTCTTC
cdr3_aa: CASTPYGGQDLNEQFF
d_call: TRBD1
j_call: TRBJ2-1
v_call: TRBV19
cdr3_length: 16
clone_size: NA

cdr3_nt: TGTGCCTTTGATCAGGGTGGGACTGAAGCTTTCTTT
cdr3_aa: CAFDQGGTEAFF
d_call: NA
j_call: TRBJ1-1
v_call: TRBV30
cdr3_length: 12
clone_size: NA

cdr3_nt: TGTGCCATGGGGATGGCCAACGAGCAGTACTTC
cdr3_aa: CAMGMANEQYF
d_call: NA
j_call: TRBJ2-7
v_call: TRBV10-3
cdr3_length: 11
clone_size: few

cdr3_nt: TGTGCCAGCAGTTTCACTAGCGGGAGCGCCACAGATACGCAGTATTTT
cdr3_aa: CASSFTSGSATDTQYF
d_call: TRBD2
j_call: TRBJ2-3
v_call: TRBV12-3/TRBV12-4
cdr3_length: 16
clone_size: NA

cdr3_nt: TGTGCCAGCAGCTTAGACCACAAGATAAAGCAGCAGTATTTT
cdr3_aa: CASSLDHKIKQQYF
d_call: NA
j_call: TRBJ2-3
v_call: TRBV7-9
cdr3_length: 14
clone_size: NA

cdr3_nt: TGTGCCAGCAGCCCTCCAGACAGGGCTAAACTGTTTTTT
cdr3_aa: CASSPPDRAKLFF
d_call: TRBD1
j_call: TRBJ1-4
v_call: TRBV4-2
cdr3_length: 13
clone_size: NA

cdr3_nt: TGTGCCAGCGCCAGCGGGAGTGCCACCGGGGAGCTGTTTTTT
cdr3_aa: CASASGSATGELFF
d_call: TRBD2
j_call: TRBJ2-2
v_call: TRBV7-3
cdr3_length: 14
clone_size: NA

cdr3_nt: TGTGCCAGCAGCCCGCGCAACACAGATACGCAGTATTTT
cdr3_aa: CASSPRNTDTQYF
d_call: NA
j_call: TRBJ2-3
v_call: TRBV7-8
cdr3_length: 13
clone_size: many

cdr3_nt: TGTGCCAGCAGCTTACCCGGACTAGCGGGGGGCCTATACAATGAGCAGTTCTTC
cdr3_aa: CASSLPGLAGGLYNEQFF
d_call: TRBD2
j_call: TRBJ2-1
v_call: TRBV7-2
cdr3_length: 18
clone_size: many

cdr3_nt: TGCGCCAGCAGCTTGGAGTCCCGGAGGACTGAAGCTTTCTTT
cdr3_aa: CASSLESRRTEAFF
d_call: NA
j_call: TRBJ1-1
v_call: TRBV5-1
cdr3_length: 14
clone_size: few

cdr3_nt: TGTGCCAGCAGCAGAAAAGGCAGGGGGCGCGGGAACGAGCAGTACTTC
cdr3_aa: CASSRKGRGRGNEQYF
d_call: NA
j_call: TRBJ2-7
v_call: TRBV21-1
cdr3_length: 16
clone_size: few

cdr3_nt: TGCAGCGTTGGGGGGGTAAACACTGAAGCTTTCTTT
cdr3_aa: CSVGGVNTEAFF
d_call: NA
j_call: TRBJ1-1
v_call: TRBV29-1
cdr3_length: 12
clone_size: few